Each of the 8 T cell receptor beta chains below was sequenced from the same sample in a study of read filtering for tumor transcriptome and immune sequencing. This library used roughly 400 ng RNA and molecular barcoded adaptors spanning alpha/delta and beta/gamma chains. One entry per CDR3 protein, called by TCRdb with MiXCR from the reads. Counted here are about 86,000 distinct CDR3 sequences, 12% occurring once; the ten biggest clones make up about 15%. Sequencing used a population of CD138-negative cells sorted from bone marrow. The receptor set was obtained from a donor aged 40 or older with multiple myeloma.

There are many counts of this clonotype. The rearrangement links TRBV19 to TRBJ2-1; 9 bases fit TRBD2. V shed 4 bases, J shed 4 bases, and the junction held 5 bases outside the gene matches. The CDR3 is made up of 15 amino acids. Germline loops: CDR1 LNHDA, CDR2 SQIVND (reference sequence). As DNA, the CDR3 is TGTGCCAGTAGTAACCTAGCGGGACGGTACAATGAGCAGTTCTTC. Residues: CASSNLAGRYNEQFF.

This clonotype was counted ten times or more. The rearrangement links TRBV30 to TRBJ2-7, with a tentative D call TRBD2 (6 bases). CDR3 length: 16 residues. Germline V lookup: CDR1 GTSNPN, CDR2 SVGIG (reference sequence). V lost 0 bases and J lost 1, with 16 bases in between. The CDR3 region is CAWSVMGQGLSYEQYF. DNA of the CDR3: TGTGCCTGGAGTGTAATGGGTCAGGGACTTTCCTACGAGCAGTACTTC.

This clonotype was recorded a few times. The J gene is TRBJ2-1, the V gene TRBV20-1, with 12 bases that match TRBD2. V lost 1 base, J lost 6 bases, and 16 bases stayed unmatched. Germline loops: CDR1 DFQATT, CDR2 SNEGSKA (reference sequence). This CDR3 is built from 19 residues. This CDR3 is CSARATFETSGRSFNEQFF. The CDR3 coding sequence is TGCAGTGCTAGAGCCACGTTCGAGACTAGCGGGAGATCTTTCAATGAGCAGTTCTTC.

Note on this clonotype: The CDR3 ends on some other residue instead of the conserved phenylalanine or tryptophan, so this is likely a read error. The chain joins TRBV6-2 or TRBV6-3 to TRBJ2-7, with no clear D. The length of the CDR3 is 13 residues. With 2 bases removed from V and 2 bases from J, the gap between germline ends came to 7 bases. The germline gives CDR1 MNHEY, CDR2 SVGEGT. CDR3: CASSYGQTYEQYS. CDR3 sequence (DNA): TGTGCCAGCAGTTACGGCCAGACCTACGAGCAGTACTCC.

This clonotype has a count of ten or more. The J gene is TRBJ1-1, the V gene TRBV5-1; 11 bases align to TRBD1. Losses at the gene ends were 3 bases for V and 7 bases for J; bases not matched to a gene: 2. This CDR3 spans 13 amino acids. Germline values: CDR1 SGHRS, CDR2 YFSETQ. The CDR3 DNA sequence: TGCGCCAGCAGCTCCGGGACAGGGGGTGAAGCTTTCTTT. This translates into CASSSGTGGEAFF.

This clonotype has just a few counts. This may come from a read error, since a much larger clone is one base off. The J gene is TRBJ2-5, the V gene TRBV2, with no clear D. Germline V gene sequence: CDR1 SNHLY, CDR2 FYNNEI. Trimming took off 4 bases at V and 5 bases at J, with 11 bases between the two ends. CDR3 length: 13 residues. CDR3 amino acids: CASSGYSPETQYF. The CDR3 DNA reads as TGTGCCAGCAGTGGGTATAGCCCCGAGACCCAGTACTTC.

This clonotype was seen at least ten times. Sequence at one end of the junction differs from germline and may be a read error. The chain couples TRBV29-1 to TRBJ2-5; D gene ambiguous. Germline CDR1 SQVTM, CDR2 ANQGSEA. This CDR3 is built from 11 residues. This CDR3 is CSVEDAAGRNF. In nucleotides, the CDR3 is TGCAGCGTTGAAGATGCGGCAGGCAGAAACTTC.

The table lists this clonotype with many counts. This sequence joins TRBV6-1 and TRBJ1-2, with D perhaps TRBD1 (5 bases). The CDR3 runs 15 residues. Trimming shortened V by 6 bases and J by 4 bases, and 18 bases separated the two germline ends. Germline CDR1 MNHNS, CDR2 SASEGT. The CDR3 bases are TGTGCCAGCAGCGAGGGGACGCTGGACACCTATGGCTACACCTTC. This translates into CASSEGTLDTYGYTF.